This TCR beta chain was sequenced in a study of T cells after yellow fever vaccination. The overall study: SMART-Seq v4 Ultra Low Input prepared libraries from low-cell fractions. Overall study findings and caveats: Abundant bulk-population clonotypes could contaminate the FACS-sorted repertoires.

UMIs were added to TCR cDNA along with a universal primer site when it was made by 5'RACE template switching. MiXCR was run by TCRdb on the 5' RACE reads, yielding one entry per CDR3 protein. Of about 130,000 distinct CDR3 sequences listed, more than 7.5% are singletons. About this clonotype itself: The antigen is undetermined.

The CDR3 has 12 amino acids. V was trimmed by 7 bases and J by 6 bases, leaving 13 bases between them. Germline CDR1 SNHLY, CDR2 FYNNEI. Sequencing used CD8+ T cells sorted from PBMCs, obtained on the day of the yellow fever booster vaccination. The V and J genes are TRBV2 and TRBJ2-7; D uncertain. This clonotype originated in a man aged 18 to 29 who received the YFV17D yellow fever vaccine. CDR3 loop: CASTRRILEQYV. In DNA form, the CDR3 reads TGTGCCAGCACCCGCCGGATCCTCGAGCAGTACGTC.